This T cell receptor (beta chain) was recorded in a study of OX40 agonist ivuxolimab in advanced cancers. Method: immunoSEQ multiplex PCR; TCRdb's copy keeps in-frame clones and lacks some. Of about 33,000 clones listed, about 80% are singletons. The clonotype originates from an adult with an advanced solid tumor such as melanoma, head and neck, liver or kidney cancer. This material consisted of CD4+ or CD8+ T cells sorted from blood, taken in a trial of the OX40 agonist ivuxolimab.

CDR3 sequence (DNA): TGTGCCATCAGTGGTAGCGGGGGAGGGGATGAGCAGTTCTTC. Translating it yields CAISGSGGGDEQFF. The rearrangement uses TRBV10-3 and TRBJ2-1; 9 positions agree with TRBD2. The CDR3 extends over 14 amino acids. Germline assignment: CDR1 ENHRY and CDR2 SYGVKD. V was pared by 4 bases and J by 8 bases, with 6 bases of the junction left unmatched.